This passage covers 25 T cell receptor beta chains from one sample sequenced in a study of T cell repertoires and Cas9 in healthy adults. TCRdb's copy holds only in-frame clones and misses some; the assay was immunoSEQ multiplex PCR. Here the sample spans about 1,400 clones, around three quarters being singletons. Sequenced input: SpCas9-reactive Tregs (CD4+, CD25+, CD127-, CD137+, CD154-) from PBMCs; culture status not recorded. These TCRs come from a human donor in good health.

The chain joins TRBV7-2 to TRBJ2-3, with D uncertain. CDR1 and CDR2 from the germline V gene are SGHTA and FQGNSA. The length of the CDR3 is 13 residues. V lost 5 bases, J lost 5 bases, and 11 bases lay in between. The CDR3 sequence is CASSRIWRDTQYF. In DNA form, the CDR3 reads TGTGCCAGCAGCCGAATTTGGAGAGATACGCAGTATTTT.

The CDR3 region is CASSLDRGSTDTQYF. CDR3 sequence (DNA): TGCGCCAGCAGCTTGGACAGGGGTAGTACAGATACGCAGTATTTT. The chain joins TRBV5-1 to TRBJ2-3, with 7 bases identical to TRBD1. J was trimmed by 3 bases and V by 0 bases; bases with no gene match: 4. The CDR3 has 15 amino acids. CDR1 and CDR2 (germline): SGHRS, YFSETQ.

The count of this clone is one. The chain carries TRBV5-1 and TRBJ2-1, with TRBD2 matching over 7 bases. The CDR3 runs 21 residues. Losses at the gene ends were 2 bases for V and 0 bases for J; bases not matched to a gene: 20. CDR1 and CDR2 (germline): SGHRS, YFSETQ. The CDR3 region is CASSLRRSIGAGTSSYNEQFF. The CDR3, as DNA: TGCGCCAGCAGCTTAAGACGATCGATAGGAGCGGGAACGAGCTCCTACAATGAGCAGTTCTTC.

The chain employs TRBV11-1 and TRBJ2-1; D is possibly TRBD1 or TRBD2 (5 bases each). There are 16 residues in the CDR3. Germline V gene sequence: CDR1 SGHAT, CDR2 FQDESV (reference sequence). The ends were cut back, 1 base at V and 0 bases at J, with 10 bases in the middle. CDR3: CASSLVEGSSYNEQFF. CDR3 DNA: TGTGCCAGCAGCTTAGTAGAGGGGAGCTCCTACAATGAGCAGTTCTTC. The full variable domain, its missing parts supplied by reference TRBV11-1 and TRBJ2-1, is EAEVAQSPRYKITEKSQAVAFWCDPISGHATLYWYRQILGQGPELLVQFQDESVVDDSQLPKDRFSAERLKGVDSTLKIQPAELGDSAMYLCASSLVEGSSYNEQFFGPGTRLTVL.

The V and J genes are TRBV22-1 and TRBJ2-6; TRBD2, the table's D call, lacks a check against the DNA. TRBV22-1 is reported as a pseudogene. This CDR3 has 16 amino acids. The CDR3 nucleotides are TGTCCTGGGAGTAGCGGCGAACAAAGTCGGGCCAACGTCCTGACTTTC. It codes for CPGSSGEQSRANVLTF.

The chain links TRBV5-6 to TRBJ1-2; no clear D gene. The CDR3 spans 16 residues. Trimming shortened V by 4 bases and J by 7 bases, and 23 bases separated the two germline ends. CDR1 and CDR2 (germline): SGHDT, YYEEEE. CDR3 nucleotide sequence: TGTGCCAGCAGCCGACCGCGAGGGTTACTAAGTGGTGGCTACACCTTC. Protein: CASSRPRGLLSGGYTF.

The rearrangement joins TRBV12-2 to TRBJ2-5; TRBD1 reflects the table's D call only, with no check against the DNA. TRBV12-2 is flagged as a pseudogene. CDR3 length: 19 residues. The CDR3 bases are TGTGCAAGTCGCTTATACCGCAGCCCTGACAGGGGGCGGAGGGAGACCCAGTACTTC. The encoded protein is CASRLYRSPDRGRRETQYF.

This clone was picked up a small number of times. This chain joins TRBV5-6 and TRBJ1-2; D might be TRBD1 (6 bases). V lost 2 bases and J 2 bases, leaving 10 bases between the germline ends. Germline CDR1 is SGHDT and CDR2 is YYEEEE. The CDR3 has 14 amino acids. The CDR3 DNA follows: TGTGCCAGCAGCTTACCCGGACAGAACTATGGCTACACCTTC. Translated, it gives CASSLPGQNYGYTF.

In DNA, the CDR3 is TGTGCCAGCAGCTTAATCGGGGGTACCTATAATTCACCCCTCCACTTT. It specifies CASSLIGGTYNSPLHF. The rearrangement links TRBV7-3 to TRBJ1-6; tentative D call: TRBD1 (5 bases). CDR1 SGHTA and CDR2 FQGTGA come from the germline V gene. The CDR3 is 16 amino acids. Trimming shortened V by 1 base and J by 2 bases, and 9 bases separated the two germline ends.

The rearrangement uses TRBV6-5 and TRBJ1-5; possible D gene TRBD1, 5 bases. The V gene's germline CDR1 is MNHEY and CDR2 SVGAGI. The CDR3 runs 12 residues. V dropped 6 bases and J dropped 6 bases, with 9 bases sitting between them. The CDR3 is CASRGVSQPQHF. The CDR3 coding sequence is TGTGCCAGCAGGGGGGTGAGTCAGCCCCAGCATTTT.

V gene TRBV15 combines with J gene TRBJ2-3; D may be TRBD1 (6 bases). This CDR3 is built from 15 residues. V gave up 1 base and J gave up 4 bases, with 12 bases separating them. The V gene's germline CDR1 is LNHNV and CDR2 YYDKDF (reference sequence). The CDR3 protein is CATSRAQGRADTQYF. DNA of the CDR3: TGTGCCACCAGCAGAGCTCAGGGGCGGGCAGATACGCAGTATTTT.

The chain links TRBV5-4 to TRBJ2-1; the D gene is possibly TRBD1 (5 bases). Trimming stripped 4 bases from V and 5 bases from J, with 7 bases between. CDR1 is SGHNT, CDR2 YYREEE, per germline (reference sequence). CDR3 length: 12 amino acids. CDR3 in DNA: TGTGCCAGCAGCGTGGACAACAATGAGCAGTTCTTC. Encoded protein: CASSVDNNEQFF.

V gene TRBV5-6 combines with J gene TRBJ2-5; D unresolved. The CDR3 has 11 amino acids. V was shortened by 0 bases and J by 4 bases, with 1 base between the two germline ends. Germline loops: CDR1 SGHDT, CDR2 YYEEEE. The CDR3 loop is CASSLVETQYF. Written as DNA, the CDR3 is TGTGCCAGCAGCTTGGTAGAGACCCAGTACTTC.

In this sample, this clone turned up once. The rearrangement joins TRBV4-2 to TRBJ2-3; TRBD1 is a possible D gene (5 bases). V lost 0 bases to trimming and J lost 5 bases, with 6 bases between them. The CDR3 contains 13 residues. The germline V gene encodes CDR1 LGHNA and CDR2 YNFKEQ. As DNA, the CDR3 is TGTGCCAGCAGCCAAGATAGGGGAGATACGCAGTATTTT. It translates to CASSQDRGDTQYF.

This sequence joins TRBV7-9 and TRBJ1-1; D is ambiguous. V lost 5 bases, J lost 5 bases, and 24 bases lay in between. Germline V gives CDR1 SEHNR, CDR2 FQNEAQ (reference sequence). The length of the CDR3 is 17 residues. The CDR3 region has the DNA TGTGCCAGCAGCCCCCTCCTTCAAGGGCTGGGAAGGACTGAAGCTTTCTTT. Amino acid sequence: CASSPLLQGLGRTEAFF. The whole variable domain, remainder taken from reference TRBV7-9 and TRBJ1-1, is DTGVSQNPRHKITKRGQNVTFRCDPISEHNRLYWYRQTLGQGPEFLTYFQNEAQLEKSRLLSDRFSAERPKGSFSTLEIQRTEQGDSAMYLCASSPLLQGLGRTEAFFGQGTRLTVV.

The rearrangement uses TRBV15 and TRBJ1-2; weak D call: TRBD1 (5 bases). Germline CDR1 reads LNHNV; CDR2 reads YYDKDF (reference sequence). V lost 1 base and J lost 8, with 17 bases in between. The CDR3 extends over 15 amino acids. This CDR3 is CATSRARETLRGYTF. The CDR3 DNA is TGTGCCACCAGCAGAGCCAGGGAAACTCTGCGGGGCTACACCTTC.

The rearrangement joins TRBV6-5 to TRBJ2-1; the match to TRBD2 covers 8 bases. J lost 7 bases, V lost 8 bases, and 10 bases had no gene match. The CDR3 consists of 14 residues. Germline V gene lookup returns CDR1 MNHEY and CDR2 SVGAGI. The CDR3 is CASQPGTRRNEQFF. The CDR3, as DNA: TGTGCCAGCCAACCCGGGACTAGAAGGAATGAGCAGTTCTTC.

This clone appeared a few times. The chain has TRBV5-6 and TRBJ2-1; TRBD1 agrees at 9 bases. With 4 bases clipped from V and 12 bases from J, the junction kept 17 bases outside the gene matches. The germline V gene encodes CDR1 SGHDT and CDR2 YYEEEE. The CDR3 consists of 16 residues. The chain's CDR3 is CASSMGWDRDLGGQFF. The CDR3 nucleotides are TGTGCCAGCAGCATGGGGTGGGACAGGGATCTCGGGGGGCAGTTCTTC. The whole variable domain, remainder taken from reference TRBV5-6 and TRBJ2-1, is DAGVTQSPTHLIKTRGQQVTLRCSPKSGHDTVSWYQQALGQGPQFIFQYYEEEERQRGNFPDRFSGHQFPNYSSELNVNALLLGDSALYLCASSMGWDRDLGGQFFGPGTRLTVL.

The table lists this clone with a few counts. The V gene is TRBV15, the J gene TRBJ1-4; D unresolved. Trimming removed 0 bases at V and 0 bases at J, with 8 bases between. Germline-derived CDR1 and CDR2 are LNHNV and YYDKDF (reference sequence). The CDR3 extends over 16 amino acids. CDR3 amino acids: CATSRDLRATNEKLFF. As DNA, the CDR3 is TGTGCCACCAGCAGAGATCTAAGAGCAACTAATGAAAAACTGTTTTTT.

The chain joins TRBV7-9 to TRBJ2-3; 8 nucleotides line up with TRBD2. The ends lost 1 base at V and 5 bases at J; junction bases unmatched: 8. Germline CDR1 is SEHNR and CDR2 is FQNEAQ (reference sequence). CDR3 size: 16 residues. CDR3 bases: TGTGCCAGCAGCTTAGTTAAGGGACTAGTCTTAGATACGCAGTATTTT. Its translation: CASSLVKGLVLDTQYF.

The chain links TRBV9 to TRBJ1-4, with TRBD1 as a possible D gene (5 bases). This CDR3 is 14 amino acids long. Germline CDR1 is SGDLS and CDR2 is YYNGEE. V was cut by 0 bases and J by 8 bases, with 11 bases left in between. CDR3 sequence (DNA): TGTGCCAGCAGCGTAGGGGGGGAATCCGAAAAACTGTTTTTT. Protein: CASSVGGESEKLFF.

CDR3 nucleotides: TGTGCCAGCAGCCCATCTAGGGGGAGGGGGGTTAACACTGAAGCTTTCTTT. Protein product: CASSPSRGRGVNTEAFF. This chain joins TRBV11-2 and TRBJ1-1, with D perhaps TRBD1 (6 bases). This CDR3 is 17 amino acids long. Germline CDR1 is SGHAT and CDR2 is FQNNGV. The V end lost 5 bases, the J end lost 2 bases, and 21 bases lay between the germline ends.

J is TRBJ2-3 and V is TRBV30; 7 bases align to TRBD2. Trimming at V came to 0 bases and at J to 4 bases, leaving 1 base not matched to a gene. Germline V CDR1 and CDR2: GTSNPN, SVGIG (reference sequence). The CDR3 covers 13 residues. CDR3 sequence: CAWSVRGADTQYF. The CDR3 nucleotides are TGTGCCTGGAGTGTACGGGGGGCAGATACGCAGTATTTT.

The J gene is TRBJ1-1, the V gene TRBV7-8; D may be TRBD1 (5 bases). Deletions cut 2 bases from V and 4 bases from J, with 20 bases between. The germline gives CDR1 SGHVS, CDR2 FQNEAQ. The CDR3 totals 17 residues. CDR3 residues: CASSLRRARGAGTEAFF. The DNA of the CDR3 is TGTGCCAGCAGCTTAAGGAGGGCGAGGGGCGCGGGCACTGAAGCTTTCTTT.

The chain joins TRBV2 to TRBJ2-1; possible D gene TRBD1, 5 bases. Germline lookup yields CDR1 SNHLY and CDR2 FYNNEI. Trimming shortened V by 2 bases and J by 7 bases, and 12 bases separated the two germline ends. This CDR3 has 14 residues. This CDR3 is CASSELGLSNEQFF. The CDR3 coding sequence is TGTGCCAGCAGTGAACTGGGGCTCTCTAATGAGCAGTTCTTC.